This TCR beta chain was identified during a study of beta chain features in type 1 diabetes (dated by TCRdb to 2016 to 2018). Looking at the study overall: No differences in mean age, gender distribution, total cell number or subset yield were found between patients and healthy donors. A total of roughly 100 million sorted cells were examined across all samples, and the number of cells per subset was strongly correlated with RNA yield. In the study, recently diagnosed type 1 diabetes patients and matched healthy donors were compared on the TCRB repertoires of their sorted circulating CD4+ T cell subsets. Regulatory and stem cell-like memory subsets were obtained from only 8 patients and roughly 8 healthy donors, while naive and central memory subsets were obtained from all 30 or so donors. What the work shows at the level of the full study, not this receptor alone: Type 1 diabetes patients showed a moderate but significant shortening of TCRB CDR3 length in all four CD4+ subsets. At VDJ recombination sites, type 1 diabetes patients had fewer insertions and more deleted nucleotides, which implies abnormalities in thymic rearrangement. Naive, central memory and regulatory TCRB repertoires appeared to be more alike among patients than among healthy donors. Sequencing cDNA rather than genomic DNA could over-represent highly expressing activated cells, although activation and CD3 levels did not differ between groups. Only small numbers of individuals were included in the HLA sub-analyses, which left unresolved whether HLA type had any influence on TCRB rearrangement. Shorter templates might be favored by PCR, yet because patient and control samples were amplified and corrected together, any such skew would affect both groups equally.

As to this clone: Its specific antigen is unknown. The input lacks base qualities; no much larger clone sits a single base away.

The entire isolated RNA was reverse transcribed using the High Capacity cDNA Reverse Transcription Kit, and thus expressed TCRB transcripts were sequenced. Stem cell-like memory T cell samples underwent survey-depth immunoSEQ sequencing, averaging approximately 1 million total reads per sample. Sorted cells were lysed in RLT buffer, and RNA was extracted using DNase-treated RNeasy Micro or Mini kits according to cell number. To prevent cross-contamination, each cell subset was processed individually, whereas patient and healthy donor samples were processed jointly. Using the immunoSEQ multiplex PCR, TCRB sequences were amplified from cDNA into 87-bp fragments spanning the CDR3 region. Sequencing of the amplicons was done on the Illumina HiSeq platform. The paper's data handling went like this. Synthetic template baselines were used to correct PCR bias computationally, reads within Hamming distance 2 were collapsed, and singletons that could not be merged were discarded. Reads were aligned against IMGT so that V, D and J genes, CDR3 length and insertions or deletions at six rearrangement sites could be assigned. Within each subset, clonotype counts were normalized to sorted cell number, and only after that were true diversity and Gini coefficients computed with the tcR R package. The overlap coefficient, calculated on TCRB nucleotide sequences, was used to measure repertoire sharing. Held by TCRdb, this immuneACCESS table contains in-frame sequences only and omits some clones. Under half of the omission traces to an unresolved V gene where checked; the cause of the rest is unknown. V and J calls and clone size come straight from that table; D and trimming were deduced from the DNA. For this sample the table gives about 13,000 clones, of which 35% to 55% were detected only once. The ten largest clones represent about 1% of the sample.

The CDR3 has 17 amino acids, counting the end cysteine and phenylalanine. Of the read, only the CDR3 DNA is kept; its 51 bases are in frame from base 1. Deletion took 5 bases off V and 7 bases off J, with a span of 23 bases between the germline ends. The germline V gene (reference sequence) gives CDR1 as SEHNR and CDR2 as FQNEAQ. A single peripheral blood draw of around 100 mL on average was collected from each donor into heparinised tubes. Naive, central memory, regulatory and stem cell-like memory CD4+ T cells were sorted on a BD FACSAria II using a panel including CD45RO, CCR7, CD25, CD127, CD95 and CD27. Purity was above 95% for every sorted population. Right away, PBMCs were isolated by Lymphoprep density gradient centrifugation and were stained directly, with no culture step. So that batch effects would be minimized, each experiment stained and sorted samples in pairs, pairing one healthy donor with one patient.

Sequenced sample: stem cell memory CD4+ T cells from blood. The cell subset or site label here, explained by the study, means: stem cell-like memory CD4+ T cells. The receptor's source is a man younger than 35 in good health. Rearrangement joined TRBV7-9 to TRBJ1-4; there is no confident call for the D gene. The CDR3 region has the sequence CASSRTTYQTSTEKLFF. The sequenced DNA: TGTGCCAGCAGCCGTACAACATACCAGACTTCGACTGAAAAACTGTTTTTT.